This T cell receptor (beta chain) was captured in a study of blood T cell repertoires in COVID-19. Trimming took 3 bases from V and 2 from J; bases not matched to a gene: 9. The CDR3 consists of 16 residues. Germline loops: CDR1 SGHNT, CDR2 YYREEE (reference sequence). Repertoires were generated with immunoSEQ multiplex PCR, while TCRdb's copy carries only in-frame clones and drops some. The sample includes about 400,000 clones, 75% to 90% of them seen just once. Sequenced input: peripheral blood. The receptor was isolated from a woman aged 60-70 years with COVID-19, enrolled during active disease. The chain recombines TRBV5-4 with TRBJ2-5; 8 bases are shared with TRBD1. The CDR3 region has the DNA TGTGCCAGCAGCTCCGGGACAGGCATTGGGCAAGAGACCCAGTACTTC. This sequence encodes CASSSGTGIGQETQYF.